This record looks at one TCR beta chain sequence and its context. Purification of the CD8+ and CD4+ T cells relied on negative isolation, and TEMRA cells underwent FACS enrichment. Reverse transcription of about 0.45 to 1 ug RNA used random hexamers. Amplification of TCR beta CDR3 used immunoSEQ multiplex PCR across 54 Vbeta and 13 Jbeta. TCRdb re-analysed the immunoSEQ multiplex PCR reads in MiXCR, keeping a single row per CDR3 protein. The sample has around 53,000 distinct CDR3 sequences; 85% to 95% are singletons. The sample originates from a study of CD8 T cells in Susac syndrome. The CDR3 length is 15 residues. The V and J ends lost 7 bases and 4 bases, in that order; junction bases with no gene match: 10. Germline-derived CDR1 and CDR2 are MDHEN and SYDVKM.

Source material: CD8+ T cells from PBMCs. This sequence originates from a human donor with Susac syndrome. The chain uses TRBV28 and TRBJ2-5, with 9 bases matching TRBD2. In DNA form, the CDR3 reads TGTGCCAGCATTCCGGGGCGGGGGGGCCTAGAGACCCAGTACTTC. It specifies CASIPGRGGLETQYF.